This entry lists 14 T cell receptor beta chains sequenced from one sample in a study of PD-L1 blockade in urothelial cancer. Produced via immunoSEQ multiplex PCR; TCRdb's table is partial and in-frame only. Among 58,000 or so clones listed, under 90% were seen once. Described time point: pretreatment peripheral blood. Sequenced here: PBMCs, sampled around atezolizumab (anti-PD-L1) treatment. These receptors all come from a man aged 70-80 years with urothelial cancer.

V is TRBV7-2 and J is TRBJ2-6, with 7 bases identical to TRBD1. CDR3 size: 14 residues. Trimming removed 8 bases from V and 4 bases from J; junction bases left unmatched: 5. Germline-derived CDR1 and CDR2 are SGHTA and FQGNSA. The CDR3 DNA reads TGTGCCAGCGAGAGGGGGCCCGGGGCCAACGTCCTGACTTTC. Its translation: CASERGPGANVLTF.

This clone has just a few counts. V gene TRBV19 combines with J gene TRBJ2-1; 8 bases match TRBD1. V shed 5 bases, J shed 7 bases, and the junction held 10 bases outside the gene matches. The CDR3 length is 15 residues. Germline-derived CDR1 and CDR2 are LNHDA and SQIVND (reference sequence). For the CDR3, the DNA is TGTGCCAGTAGTTCCAGGGGGCCCGTACGGAATGAGCAGTTCTTC. It translates to CASSSRGPVRNEQFF.

The J gene is TRBJ2-3, the V gene TRBV5-1; 11 bases line up with TRBD2. V gave up 1 base and J gave up 0 bases; unmatched junction bases: 13. The CDR3 consists of 20 residues. The V gene's germline CDR1 is SGHRS and CDR2 YFSETQ. CDR3 DNA: TGCGCCAGCAGCTTGCGGCCGACTAGCGGGACAACAACTAGCACAGATACGCAGTATTTT. Amino acid sequence: CASSLRPTSGTTTSTDTQYF.

This clone appeared once. The rearrangement joins TRBV6-1 to TRBJ2-7, with 7 bases lining up with TRBD2. This CDR3 is 15 amino acids long. J lost 1 base, V lost 10 bases, and 13 bases had no gene match. The germline V gene has CDR1 MNHNS and CDR2 SASEGT. The CDR3 nucleotides are TGTGCCATGGGGAGGGAGAGCGGGATTTCCTACGAGCAGTACTTC. Translating gives CAMGRESGISYEQYF.

The chain is built from TRBV19 and TRBJ2-1; 12 bases are a match to TRBD2. Trimming cost V 8 bases and J 2 bases; bases outside gene matches: 4. The germline CDR1 and CDR2 sequences are LNHDA and SQIVND (reference sequence). The CDR3 length is 15 residues. The DNA of the CDR3 is TGTGCCAGTGCTCGGACTAGCGGGACCTACAATGAGCAGTTCTTC. This gives the protein CASARTSGTYNEQFF.

The rearrangement joins TRBV7-9 to TRBJ1-2; TRBD1 might be the D (6 bases). Germline CDR1 and CDR2: SEHNR and FQNEAQ (reference sequence). V dropped 4 bases and J dropped 2 bases, with 8 bases sitting between them. This CDR3 comprises 13 residues. The CDR3: CASSSGDNYGYTF. DNA for the CDR3: TGTGCCAGCAGCTCAGGGGACAACTATGGCTACACCTTC.

V and J are TRBV2 and TRBJ1-1, with TRBD1 matching over 9 bases. Germline V gene lookup returns CDR1 SNHLY and CDR2 FYNNEI. Trimming at V came to 6 bases and at J to 6 bases, leaving 8 bases not matched to a gene. The CDR3 consists of 14 residues. The CDR3 loop reads CASSPSRQGAEAFF. The CDR3 region has the DNA TGTGCCAGCAGCCCCTCCCGACAGGGGGCTGAAGCTTTCTTT.

The gene calls are TRBV30 and TRBJ2-1; a possible D gene is TRBD2 (5 bases). The CDR3 runs to 12 residues. Germline assignment: CDR1 GTSNPN and CDR2 SVGIG (reference sequence). The V end was cut by 0 bases, the J end by 7 bases, with 7 bases between. Here the CDR3 DNA reads TGTGCCTGGAGTGTACGAGGGAATGAGCAGTTCTTC. Encoded protein: CAWSVRGNEQFF.

The chain uses TRBV28 and TRBJ1-5; no definite D call. Germline lookup yields CDR1 MDHEN and CDR2 SYDVKM. The V end was cut by 2 bases, the J end by 0 bases, with 11 bases between. This CDR3 is built from 16 residues. Here the CDR3 DNA reads TGTGCCAGCAGTTTACTCCAGGACTATAGCAATCAGCCCCAGCATTTT. It yields the protein CASSLLQDYSNQPQHF. The complete variable domain, with remaining parts taken from reference TRBV28 and TRBJ1-5, reads DVKVTQSSRYLVKRTGEKVFLECVQDMDHENMFWYRQDPGLGLRLIYFSYDVKMKEKGDIPEGYSVSREKKERFSLILESASTNQTSMYLCASSLLQDYSNQPQHFGDGTRLSIL.

V gene TRBV2 combines with J gene TRBJ2-1; 10 nucleotides line up with TRBD2. The junction had 5 bases not matched to a gene; V was cut back by 5 bases and J by 1 base. The germline V gene encodes CDR1 SNHLY and CDR2 FYNNEI. This CDR3 has 16 residues. CDR3 nucleotide sequence: TGTGCCAGCAGTTCCGGACTAGCGGCTTCCTACAATGAGCAGTTCTTC. Its translation: CASSSGLAASYNEQFF.

The rearrangement joins TRBV11-3 to TRBJ2-7; TRBD1 matches 7 bases. The CDR3 is 14 residues long. V trimming: 5 bases; J trimming: 1 base; junction bases outside the gene matches: 5. Germline V gene sequence: CDR1 SGHNT, CDR2 YENEEA. CDR3 protein: CASSLHRGSYEQYF. The DNA of the CDR3 is TGTGCCAGCAGCCTTCACAGGGGATCCTACGAGCAGTACTTC.

The V gene is TRBV7-3, the J gene TRBJ2-1; 7 bases match TRBD1. Losses at the gene ends were 2 bases for V and 2 bases for J; bases not matched to a gene: 9. The CDR3 spans 17 residues. Germline loops: CDR1 SGHTA, CDR2 FQGTGA. CDR3 sequence: CASSLGSRQGTYNEQFF. CDR3 sequence (DNA): TGTGCCAGCAGCTTAGGGTCCCGACAGGGTACCTACAATGAGCAGTTCTTC.

This clone has only a few counts. The chain couples TRBV4-2 to TRBJ2-1, with TRBD2 matching 10 bases. The V and J ends lost 1 base and 10 bases, in that order; junction bases with no gene match: 7. Germline CDR1 LGHNA, CDR2 YNFKEQ. CDR3 length: 15 residues. CDR3 in amino acids: CASSQALGLADEQFF. CDR3 DNA: TGTGCCAGCAGCCAAGCCCTTGGACTAGCGGACGAGCAGTTCTTC.

This chain uses TRBV5-4 with TRBJ2-1; 15 bases fit TRBD2. Germline CDR1 SGHNT, CDR2 YYREEE (reference sequence). There are 15 residues in the CDR3. With 5 bases clipped from V and 7 bases from J, the junction kept 4 bases outside the gene matches. CDR3: CASREGTSGRNEQFF. As DNA, the CDR3 is TGTGCCAGCAGGGAAGGGACTAGCGGGAGGAATGAGCAGTTCTTC.